This T cell receptor beta chain originates from a study of blood T cell repertoires in COVID-19. The germline V gene has CDR1 SGHRS and CDR2 YFSETQ. Between the trimmed V and J ends, which lost 4 bases and 2 bases, there was a span of 15 bases. The CDR3 has 15 residues. Original analysis: Estimation of nucleated cell counts was performed using reference gene primer amplification. The repertoire was sequenced with immunoSEQ multiplex PCR; TCRdb's copy has only in-frame clones and lacks some. V and J calls and clone size are given by that table; D and trimming were obtained from the DNA. The table includes 85,000 to 100,000 clones, about 76% detected once.

The source of this sequence is a human donor in a cohort sampled during active COVID-19. Sequencing was performed on peripheral blood. This sequence joins TRBV5-1 and TRBJ2-5; possible D gene TRBD1, 7 bases. CDR3 DNA sequence: TGCGCCAGCAGCACCGGCGGGACAGAACAAGAGACCCAGTACTTC. Protein sequence: CASSTGGTEQETQYF.